This T cell receptor (beta chain) is from a study of graft-versus-host responses after intestinal transplantation. The wider study: Anti-thymocyte globulin was used for induction in all recipients, who then took tacrolimus and steroids for approximately 3 years.

Assay used: immunoSEQ multiplex PCR; TCRdb lists only in-frame clones, some missing. The profile shows approximately 71,000 clones, about 89% of them singletons. V was cut by 6 bases and J by 2 bases, with 8 bases left in between. CDR3 length equals 12 residues. Looked up from germline, CDR1 is MNHNS and CDR2 is SASEGT. A note on this clone: The antigen is undetermined.

The source was unstimulated CD8+ T cells sorted from spleen or lymph node cells, collected before intestinal transplant. The TCR comes from a human donor who received an intestinal transplant. This rearrangement joins TRBV6-1 to TRBJ2-7, with TRBD1 as a possible D gene (5 bases). The CDR3 region is CASRTETYEQYF. CDR3 sequence (DNA): TGTGCCAGCAGGACAGAGACCTACGAGCAGTACTTC.